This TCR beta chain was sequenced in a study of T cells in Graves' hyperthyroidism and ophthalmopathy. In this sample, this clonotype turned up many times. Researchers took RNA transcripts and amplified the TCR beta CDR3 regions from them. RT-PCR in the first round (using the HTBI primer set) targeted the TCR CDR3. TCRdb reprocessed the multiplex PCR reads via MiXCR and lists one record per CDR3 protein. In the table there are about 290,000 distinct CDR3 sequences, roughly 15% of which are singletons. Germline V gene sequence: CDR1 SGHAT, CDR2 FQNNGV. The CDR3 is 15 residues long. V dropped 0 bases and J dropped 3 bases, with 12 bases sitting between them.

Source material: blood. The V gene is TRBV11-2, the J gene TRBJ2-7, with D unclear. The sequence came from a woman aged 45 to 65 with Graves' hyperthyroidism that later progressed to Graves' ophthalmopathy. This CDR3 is CASSLDYSLSYEQYF. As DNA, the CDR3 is TGTGCCAGCAGCTTAGATTACAGTTTGAGCTACGAGCAGTACTTC.